Presented here are 21 T cell receptor beta chains from one specimen sequenced in a study of T cells after yellow fever vaccination (dated by TCRdb to between 2017 and 2020). Library preparation employed 5' RACE. TCRdb records Illumina HiSeq 2500 as the sequencer. TCRdb redid the processing of the public reads, applying fastp at Q25 and MiXCR, and retained in-frame beta chains. Rows matching on CDR3 protein sequence are summarized as one entry with the most common DNA and genes. Here the sample has 400,000 to 650,000 distinct CDR3 sequences; less than 25% occur a single time. The ten largest clones represent approximately 15% of the sample. Read against the paper, the sample's treatment or condition label means: live attenuated yellow fever vaccine strain. The source material was PBMCs, sampled approximately 20 days after the first yellow fever vaccination. The receptors here all came from a man aged 18-30 years who received the YFV17D yellow fever vaccine.

The rearrangement joins TRBV19 to TRBJ2-3; D uncertain. Germline V gene lookup returns CDR1 LNHDA and CDR2 SQIVND (reference sequence). The CDR3 totals 13 residues. V lost 6 bases to trimming and J lost 2 bases, with 9 bases between them. In DNA form, the CDR3 reads TGTGCCAGTAGCGTATTAGTCACAGATACGCAGTATTTT. Amino acids: CASSVLVTDTQYF.

This chain joins TRBV7-9 and TRBJ2-3, with 7 bases that match TRBD2. This CDR3 is built from 17 residues. In germline, CDR1 is SEHNR, CDR2 FQNEAQ (reference sequence). Unmatched junction bases numbered 11, after V lost 5 bases and J lost 0 bases. CDR3 nucleotide sequence: TGTGCCAGCAGCCCCCAAGATGGCGGGGGAAGCACAGATACGCAGTATTTT. Amino acid sequence: CASSPQDGGGSTDTQYF.

This clonotype was observed a handful of times. The rearrangement joins TRBV9 to TRBJ2-2; 8 bases map to TRBD1. The CDR3 runs 16 residues. V was clipped by 3 bases and J by 2 bases; unmatched bases: 6. Germline V lookup: CDR1 SGDLS, CDR2 YYNGEE. CDR3 bases: TGTGCCAGCAGCGCCCCTGGACAGGGTAACACCGGGGAGCTGTTTTTT. It encodes CASSAPGQGNTGELFF.

This clonotype was seen a handful of times. The chain combines TRBV2 with TRBJ2-5, with 11 nucleotides matching TRBD1. The CDR3 sequence is 15 residues long. Germline V gives CDR1 SNHLY, CDR2 FYNNEI. The J segment lost 5 bases and the V segment lost 3 bases, leaving 5 bases of the junction unmatched. CDR3: CASSDWTGGTETQYF. CDR3 bases: TGTGCCAGCAGTGATTGGACAGGGGGCACGGAGACCCAGTACTTC.

This clonotype was counted a few times. V gene TRBV7-2 combines with J gene TRBJ2-7; D unresolved. V lost 2 bases and J 7 bases, leaving 9 bases between the germline ends. Germline V CDR1 and CDR2: SGHTA, FQGNSA. The CDR3 is 12 amino acids. Here the CDR3 DNA reads TGTGCCAGCAGCTTATATACTCGAGAGCAGTACGTC. Translating it yields CASSLYTREQYV.

This clonotype was seen more than once but under ten times. The chain recombines TRBV6-5 with TRBJ2-2; a possible D gene is TRBD1 (5 bases). This CDR3 is 17 amino acids long. Germline loops: CDR1 MNHEY, CDR2 SVGAGI. The V end lost 0 bases, the J end lost 7 bases, and 18 bases lay between the germline ends. The CDR3 nucleotides read TGTGCCAGCAGTTACTCCCGCGAGACAGCCAGTTTCGGGGAGCTGTTTTTT. Translated, it gives CASSYSRETASFGELFF.

The V gene is TRBV6-1, the J gene TRBJ2-3; possible D gene TRBD2, 5 bases. CDR3 length: 13 residues. V was pared by 5 bases and J by 2 bases, with 8 bases between. Looked up from germline, CDR1 is MNHNS and CDR2 is SASEGT. CDR3 nucleotide sequence: TGTGCCAGCAGTCGGGGTTACACAGATACGCAGTATTTT. It encodes CASSRGYTDTQYF.

The genes are TRBV5-4 and TRBJ1-6, with D hard to call. The CDR3 totals 12 residues. The V end was cut by 7 bases, the J end by 6 bases, with 8 bases between. Germline CDR1 is SGHNT and CDR2 is YYREEE (reference sequence). CDR3 protein: CASHRGNSPLHF. CDR3 coding DNA: TGTGCCAGCCACCGGGGTAATTCACCCCTCCACTTT.

The chain uses TRBV9 and TRBJ1-1; 8 bases are shared with TRBD1. The CDR3 totals 15 residues. Trimming cost V 3 bases and J 1 base; bases outside gene matches: 5. Germline CDR1 is SGDLS and CDR2 is YYNGEE. The CDR3 DNA reads as TGTGCCAGCAGCGCCGAACAGGGGGAGAACACTGAAGCTTTCTTT. Its protein is CASSAEQGENTEAFF.

This clonotype has more than one count but fewer than ten. The chain employs TRBV6-2 or TRBV6-3 and TRBJ2-3; the D call may be TRBD1 or TRBD2 (6 bases each). Germline V gene lookup returns CDR1 MNHEY and CDR2 SVGEGT. The CDR3 contains 15 residues. V lost 5 bases to trimming and J lost 4 bases, with 16 bases between them. The CDR3 coding sequence is TGTGCCAGCAGTCCAGACAGGAGGGTCGCAGATACGCAGTATTTT. This gives the protein CASSPDRRVADTQYF.

This sequence joins TRBV9 and TRBJ2-7; no reliable D call. Germline V gene sequence: CDR1 SGDLS, CDR2 YYNGEE. The V gene lost 2 bases and the J gene lost 6 bases, with 9 bases spanning the gap. This CDR3 is built from 12 residues. CDR3 in DNA: TGTGCCAGCAGCGTGCCGTGGGGCGAGCAGTACTTC. It translates to CASSVPWGEQYF.

This clonotype was detected a few times. Here the CDR3 DNA reads TGTGCCAGCAGCCCTTCGGGGAACCAAGAGACCCAGTACTTC. As protein: CASSPSGNQETQYF. V gene TRBV6-1 combines with J gene TRBJ2-5; tentative D call: TRBD2 (5 bases). This CDR3 is 14 amino acids long. Germline-derived CDR1 and CDR2 are MNHNS and SASEGT. V was trimmed by 6 bases and J by 0 bases, leaving 11 bases between them.

A few counts support this clonotype. V gene TRBV30 combines with J gene TRBJ2-3, with a tentative D call TRBD1 (6 bases). This CDR3 contains 12 residues. CDR1 GTSNPN and CDR2 SVGIG come from the germline V gene (reference sequence). The CDR3 sequence is CAGQQFTDTQYF. CDR3 sequence (DNA): TGTGCAGGACAGCAGTTTACAGATACGCAGTATTTT.

The genes are TRBV4-2 and TRBJ2-5, with 7 bases fitting TRBD1. Germline CDR1 and CDR2: LGHNA and YNFKEQ. This CDR3 is 15 amino acids long. The V gene end was trimmed by 5 bases and the J gene end by 3 bases; junction bases not matched to a gene: 9. CDR3 sequence reads: CASSVGQRKEETQYF. CDR3 nucleotide sequence: TGTGCCAGCAGCGTGGGACAGAGGAAGGAAGAGACCCAGTACTTC.

This clonotype was picked up a small number of times. The CDR3 loop is CASSYSGRGASDTQYF. The CDR3 DNA is TGTGCCAGCAGTTACTCTGGGCGGGGGGCGTCAGATACGCAGTATTTT. The chain carries TRBV6-2 or TRBV6-3 and TRBJ2-3, with 8 positions matching TRBD2. Trimming cost V 0 bases and J 4 bases; bases outside gene matches: 6. Germline V gene sequence: CDR1 MNHEY, CDR2 SVGEGT. The CDR3 consists of 16 residues.

The chain has TRBV6-2 or TRBV6-3 and TRBJ2-5; 12 positions match TRBD1. V shed 5 bases and J 5 bases; nucleotides not matched to a gene: 21. The germline V gene encodes CDR1 MNHEY and CDR2 SVGEGT. CDR3 length: 20 amino acids. CDR3 amino acids: CASSPRDRGQLKPISETQYF. The CDR3 DNA follows: TGTGCCAGCAGTCCCCGGGACAGGGGGCAATTAAAGCCTATTTCGGAGACCCAGTACTTC.

The rearrangement joins TRBV20-1 to TRBJ2-5; possible D gene TRBD1, 5 bases. Deletions cut 8 bases from V and 4 bases from J, with 20 bases between. The germline gives CDR1 DFQATT, CDR2 SNEGSKA (reference sequence). The CDR3 extends over 14 amino acids. The CDR3 region is CSTHVRRARETQYF. The CDR3 bases are TGCAGTACCCACGTCCGCAGGGCGAGAGAGACCCAGTACTTC.

This clonotype was recorded a few times. The chain has TRBV6-6 and TRBJ1-1; no definite D call. Germline values: CDR1 MNHNY, CDR2 SVGAGI (reference sequence). The CDR3 is 13 residues long. V lost 6 bases to trimming and J lost 1 base, with 9 bases between them. The chain's CDR3 is CASSNSENTEAFF. The CDR3 DNA is TGTGCCAGCAGCAATTCAGAGAACACTGAAGCTTTCTTT.

The rearrangement uses TRBV4-3 and TRBJ1-1, with 7 bases matching TRBD1. V lost 4 bases and J lost 0; bases outside the gene matches: 5. This CDR3 has 15 residues. Germline V gene data show CDR1 as LGHNA and CDR2 as YSLEER. The CDR3 loop is CASSPRDSLNTEAFF. CDR3 DNA sequence: TGCGCCAGCAGCCCCCGGGACAGCTTGAACACTGAAGCTTTCTTT.

V usage is TRBV10-3 and J usage is TRBJ2-7; D might be TRBD1 (5 bases). The ends were cut back, 6 bases at V and 3 bases at J, with 9 bases in the middle. Looked up from germline, CDR1 is ENHRY and CDR2 is SYGVKD. This CDR3 comprises 12 residues. The CDR3 is CAIRADSYEQYV. As DNA, the CDR3 is TGTGCCATCAGGGCAGACAGCTACGAGCAGTACGTC.

The rearrangement uses TRBV28 and TRBJ2-3; a weak D match, TRBD2 (6 bases). V lost 5 bases, J lost 2 bases, and 17 bases lay in between. This CDR3 spans 16 amino acids. Per germline, CDR1 MDHEN and CDR2 SYDVKM. CDR3 nucleotide sequence: TGTGCCAGCAGTCCGGGGACTCCCAGTAACACAGATACGCAGTATTTT. This encodes CASSPGTPSNTDTQYF.